A single sample gave rise to the 3 T cell receptor beta chains below, sequenced in a study of response to subunit inactivated influenza vaccine. TCRdb reprocessed the RT-PCR reads with MiXCR, giving one entry per CDR3 protein. The sample records more than 700,000 distinct CDR3 sequences, less than 25% being singletons. Sequenced material: PBMCs from blood, taken less than 6 days after vaccination. These receptors were taken from a man aged 50 to 59 who received an inactivated influenza vaccine.

The chain recombines TRBV27 with TRBJ2-1; 8 nucleotides align to TRBD2. The germline CDR1 and CDR2 sequences are MNHEY and SMNVEV (reference sequence). The CDR3 has 15 amino acids. V gave up 8 bases and J gave up 2 bases; unmatched junction bases: 8. CDR3 bases: TGTGCCAGCCTGGGAGCGGGAGCCCCCTACAATGAGCAGTTCTTC. Its protein product is CASLGAGAPYNEQFF.

V and J are TRBV10-3 and TRBJ2-3, with D uncertain. Germline V gives CDR1 ENHRY, CDR2 SYGVKD. V lost 1 base and J 4 bases, leaving 3 bases between the germline ends. The CDR3 covers 12 residues. Here the CDR3 DNA reads TGTGCCATCAGTGAGTTGTCAGATACGCAGTATTTT. It is translated as CAISELSDTQYF.

This clonotype was observed a few times. The gene calls are TRBV10-3 and TRBJ2-3; 7 nucleotides line up with TRBD2. Germline V lookup: CDR1 ENHRY, CDR2 SYGVKD. The CDR3 consists of 14 residues. Trimming cost V 2 bases and J 5 bases; bases outside gene matches: 4. The chain's CDR3 is CAISERSGEDTQYF. The CDR3 region has the DNA TGTGCCATCAGTGAGAGAAGCGGGGAAGATACGCAGTATTTT.